A single sample gave rise to the 29 T cell receptor beta chains below, sequenced in a study of early T cells in non-severe SARS-CoV-2 infection (dated by TCRdb to the early 2020s). Library preparation employed 5' RACE. Sequenced on a NextSeq 500. Using fastp at Q25 and MiXCR, TCRdb reprocessed the public reads and kept productive beta chains. Each entry merges the rows of one CDR3 protein and shows their most common DNA and genes. The sample table shows about 61,000 distinct CDR3 sequences, and approximately 12% are seen once. The biggest ten clones account for about 1.2% of the sample. The sample was whole blood, taken at baseline. These receptors all stem from an adult who was a healthcare worker with PCR-confirmed SARS-CoV-2 infection or an uninfected control (not recorded which). The donor label of this sample is uncertain.

The chain joins TRBV6-1 to TRBJ1-2, with 8 positions matching TRBD1. J was trimmed by 6 bases and V by 4 bases; bases with no gene match: 10. The germline V gene encodes CDR1 MNHNS and CDR2 SASEGT. CDR3 length: 15 residues. CDR3: CASSGRTGSTHGYTF. The CDR3 nucleotides read TGTGCCAGCAGTGGTAGGACAGGGTCCACCCATGGCTACACCTTC.

This clonotype was seen a handful of times. The rearrangement joins TRBV5-4 to TRBJ2-2, with D uncertain. There are 17 residues in the CDR3. Trimming left V 3 bases short and J 2 bases short, with 17 bases between. Germline V CDR1 and CDR2: SGHNT, YYREEE (reference sequence). CDR3: CASSSLGPQPNTGELFF. The CDR3 nucleotides are TGTGCCAGCAGCTCCCTAGGTCCACAGCCCAACACCGGGGAGCTGTTTTTT.

In its sample, this clonotype was seen a few times. The rearrangement uses TRBV7-8 and TRBJ2-3, with a tentative D call TRBD2 (6 bases). Trimming left V 1 base short and J 4 bases short, with 9 bases between. The germline V gene encodes CDR1 SGHVS and CDR2 FQNEAQ. The CDR3 loop spans 14 amino acids. This CDR3 is CASSLDGGSDTQYF. The DNA of the CDR3 is TGTGCCAGCAGCTTAGACGGGGGATCAGATACGCAGTATTTT.

The genes are TRBV24-1 and TRBJ2-3; the D is unclear. V was trimmed by 1 base and J by 1 base, leaving 5 bases between them. The CDR3 runs 14 residues. Looked up from germline, CDR1 is KGHDR and CDR2 is SFDVKD. CDR3 amino acids: CATSDFLRTDTQYF. The CDR3 coding sequence is TGTGCCACCAGTGATTTCTTGCGCACAGATACGCAGTATTTT.

The V gene is TRBV6-2 or TRBV6-3, the J gene TRBJ1-2; D unresolved. Germline V gene sequence: CDR1 MNHEY, CDR2 SVGEGT. The CDR3 extends over 14 amino acids. Trimming cost V 4 bases and J 8 bases, with 17 bases left between them. The chain's CDR3 is CASSFNPSFGGYTF. CDR3 bases: TGTGCCAGCAGTTTCAATCCCTCGTTTGGAGGCTACACCTTC.

This clonotype was seen repeatedly, ten times or more. The chain carries TRBV6-6 and TRBJ2-3, with 12 bases fitting TRBD2. Germline loops: CDR1 MNHNY, CDR2 SVGAGI (reference sequence). V dropped 6 bases and J dropped 2; count of bases not matched to a gene: 6. There are 16 residues in the CDR3. CDR3 nucleotides: TGTGCCAGCAGCCCCGGGACTAGCGGGCACACAGATACGCAGTATTTT. It is translated as CASSPGTSGHTDTQYF.

The J gene is TRBJ1-1, the V gene TRBV3-1; TRBD1 matches at 12 bases. Losses at the gene ends were 4 bases for V and 2 bases for J; bases not matched to a gene: 2. Germline V lookup: CDR1 LGHDT, CDR2 YNNKEL (reference sequence). This CDR3 has 15 amino acids. The CDR3 DNA sequence: TGTGCCAGCAGCCCTGGGACAGGGGGCAACACTGAAGCTTTCTTT. This gives the protein CASSPGTGGNTEAFF.

This chain links TRBV7-4 with TRBJ2-4; no definite D call. The CDR3 has 14 amino acids. From germline, CDR1 is SGHVT and CDR2 SQSDAQ. Trimming removed 3 bases from V and 1 base from J, with 7 bases in between. CDR3: CASSFFVAKNIQYF. CDR3 nucleotides: TGTGCCAGCAGCTTTTTTGTGGCCAAAAACATTCAGTACTTC.

Comment on this clonotype: A much larger clone sits a single nucleotide away, making a read error possible. The chain has TRBV5-1 and TRBJ2-5; the D gene is possibly TRBD2 (5 bases). Germline lookup yields CDR1 SGHRS and CDR2 YFSETQ. The CDR3 sequence is 13 residues long. The CDR3 loop is CVSSLRDQETQYF. CDR3 sequence (DNA): TGCGTCAGCAGCCTGAGGGACCAAGAGACCCAGTACTTC.

CDR3: CSVGEQETQYF. In DNA form, the CDR3 reads TGCAGCGTCGGGGAACAAGAGACCCAGTACTTC. J is TRBJ2-5 and V is TRBV29-1, with D maybe TRBD2 (5 bases). The CDR3 consists of 11 residues. The germline CDR1 and CDR2 sequences are SQVTM and ANQGSEA. The ends were cut back, 6 bases at V and 2 bases at J, with 7 bases in the middle. The complete variable domain, with remaining parts taken from reference TRBV29-1 and TRBJ2-5, reads SAVISQKPSRDICQRGTSLTIQCQVDSQVTMMFWYRQQPGQSLTLIATANQGSEATYESGFVIDKFPISRPNLTFSTLTVSNMSPEDSSIYLCSVGEQETQYFGPGTRLLVL.

Comment on this clonotype: The CDR3 carries no conserved terminal phenylalanine or tryptophan, so it likely arises from a read error. The DNA of the CDR3 is TGTGCCAGCAGCGTAACCGGGACGTCCTCTAACTATGGCTACACCTCC. Its protein product is CASSVTGTSSNYGYTS. The chain recombines TRBV7-2 with TRBJ1-2; D might be TRBD1 (5 bases). Trimming took 5 bases from V and 0 from J, leaving 16 bases between them. The germline V gene encodes CDR1 SGHTA and CDR2 FQGNSA. CDR3 length: 16 residues.

The chain recombines TRBV7-8 with TRBJ2-3, with D uncertain. Trimming took off 0 bases at V and 0 bases at J, with 10 bases between the two ends. The CDR3 is made up of 16 amino acids. Per germline, CDR1 SGHVS and CDR2 FQNEAQ. CDR3 residues: CASSLARSPSTDTQYF. CDR3 DNA: TGTGCCAGCAGCTTAGCGAGGTCCCCTAGCACAGATACGCAGTATTTT.

Only a few counts were recorded for this clonotype. This chain uses TRBV7-9 with TRBJ2-7; 10 nucleotides agree with TRBD1. The CDR3 contains 14 residues. V lost 1 base and J lost 5; bases outside the gene matches: 2. Germline CDR1 SEHNR, CDR2 FQNEAQ (reference sequence). This CDR3 reads CASSLGGTGDEQYV. The CDR3 region has the DNA TGTGCCAGCAGCTTAGGTGGGACAGGGGACGAGCAGTACGTC.

A few counts support this clonotype. The rearrangement uses TRBV7-2 and TRBJ2-5; D is possibly TRBD2 (6 bases). This CDR3 spans 13 amino acids. Germline values: CDR1 SGHTA, CDR2 FQGNSA. The V end was cut by 1 base, the J end by 9 bases, with 12 bases between. This chain's CDR3 is CASSLVPWEAQYF. DNA of the CDR3: TGTGCCAGCAGCTTAGTGCCGTGGGAGGCCCAGTACTTC.

This clonotype turned up a few times. V and J are TRBV6-5 and TRBJ2-1; 7 positions match TRBD1. Germline V gene sequence: CDR1 MNHEY, CDR2 SVGAGI. The length of the CDR3 is 14 residues. After removal of 5 bases from V and 5 bases from J, the junction contained 6 bases not matched to a gene. In DNA, the CDR3 is TGTGCCAGCAGTCCCCGGACAGGCGACAATGAGCAGTTCTTC. Protein product: CASSPRTGDNEQFF.

This clonotype was counted only a few times. V is TRBV7-9 and J is TRBJ2-5, with 11 bases aligning to TRBD1. The V gene's germline CDR1 is SEHNR and CDR2 FQNEAQ (reference sequence). With V trimmed by 10 bases and J by 2 bases, 27 bases remained unmatched. The CDR3 runs to 21 residues. The CDR3 DNA follows: TGTGCCATAAGGAAAAAAACCTCCTCCAATCCGGGACAGGGGGTTCAAGAGACCCAGTACTTC. Residues: CAIRKKTSSNPGQGVQETQYF.

The chain uses TRBV6-1 and TRBJ2-5; D might be TRBD1 or TRBD2, each matching 5 bases. The V end was cut by 6 bases, the J end by 0 bases, with 11 bases between. The CDR3 sequence is 14 residues long. Per germline, CDR1 MNHNS and CDR2 SASEGT. The CDR3 sequence: CASSSGTDQETQYF. The CDR3 DNA reads TGTGCCAGCAGCTCCGGGACGGACCAAGAGACCCAGTACTTC.

This clonotype showed up many times. The rearrangement uses TRBV3-1 and TRBJ1-1; D gene ambiguous. This CDR3 comprises 13 residues. The germline V gene has CDR1 LGHDT and CDR2 YNNKEL (reference sequence). Trimming pared 2 bases from V and 3 bases from J, leaving 7 bases between. CDR3 DNA: TGTGCCAGCAGCCAAATGGGAGACACTGAAGCTTTCTTT. It encodes CASSQMGDTEAFF.

The chain links TRBV12-3 or TRBV12-4 to TRBJ2-3, with TRBD2 identical over 10 bases. This CDR3 contains 16 residues. Unmatched junction bases numbered 8, after V lost 4 bases and J lost 4 bases. The chain's CDR3 is CASSYDSGGRSDTQYF. CDR3 sequence (DNA): TGTGCCAGCAGTTACGATAGCGGGGGGCGGTCAGATACGCAGTATTTT.

V usage is TRBV10-1 and J usage is TRBJ1-3; 8 bases map to TRBD1. The CDR3 loop spans 13 amino acids. Per the germline V gene, CDR1 is WNHNN and CDR2 is SYGVQD (reference sequence). With V trimmed by 4 bases and J by 6 bases, 2 bases remained unmatched. CDR3 nucleotide sequence: TGCGCCAGCAGTGCAGGGGGCGAAAACACCATATATTTT. Amino acid sequence: CASSAGGENTIYF.

The chain employs TRBV4-1 and TRBJ1-1; 7 bases are a match to TRBD1. The germline gives CDR1 MGHRA, CDR2 YSYEKL. CDR3 length equals 15 residues. The ends lost 4 bases at V and 2 bases at J; junction bases unmatched: 7. The CDR3 bases are TGCGCCAGCAGCCCCATGGGAGGGGGCAACACTGAAGCTTTCTTT. This translates into CASSPMGGGNTEAFF.

This clonotype occurred many times. A read error is likely, as this CDR3 ends without the conserved phenylalanine or tryptophan. The DNA is left out, because the CDR3 cannot be placed on it with certainty; the CDR3 is given as TCRdb lists it. The chain employs TRBV20-1 and TRBJ2-7. From germline, CDR1 is DFQATT and CDR2 SNEGSKA (reference sequence). The CDR3 is 11 residues long, counting both termini. This chain's CDR3 is CSAIYVGTGSD.

V is TRBV4-2 and J is TRBJ2-1, with D possibly matching TRBD2 (6 bases). V gave up 0 bases and J gave up 8 bases, with 17 bases separating them. Germline V gene data show CDR1 as LGHNA and CDR2 as YNFKEQ. The CDR3 consists of 16 residues. The CDR3 here is CASSQEPREAGDEQFF. The CDR3 DNA reads TGTGCCAGCAGCCAAGAGCCCAGGGAGGCCGGCGATGAGCAGTTCTTC.

This clonotype turned up a few times. The genes are TRBV7-9 and TRBJ2-1; D not certain. CDR1 and CDR2 from the germline V gene are SEHNR and FQNEAQ (reference sequence). The CDR3 totals 11 residues. Trimming took off 2 bases at V and 14 bases at J, with 10 bases between the two ends. CDR3 sequence (DNA): TGTGCCAGCAGCTTACAAGCAAGGGAGTTCTTC. Translating gives CASSLQAREFF. Using reference TRBV7-9 and TRBJ2-1 for the parts outside the CDR3, the full variable domain is DTGVSQNPRHKITKRGQNVTFRCDPISEHNRLYWYRQTLGQGPEFLTYFQNEAQLEKSRLLSDRFSAERPKGSFSTLEIQRTEQGDSAMYLCASSLQAREFFGPGTRLTVL.

This clonotype was counted a few times. The V call is TRBV6-1, the J call TRBJ1-5; TRBD1 matches at 8 bases. CDR1 is MNHNS, CDR2 SASEGT, per germline. Unmatched junction bases numbered 4, after V lost 4 bases and J lost 2 bases. The CDR3 extends over 15 amino acids. Written as DNA, the CDR3 is TGTGCCAGCAGTGGAGGGACAGGTGGCAATCAGCCCCAGCATTTT. It codes for CASSGGTGGNQPQHF.

The chain is built from TRBV29-1 and TRBJ1-2, with D tentatively TRBD1 (5 bases). CDR1 and CDR2 (germline): SQVTM, ANQGSEA. The ends were cut back, 6 bases at V and 8 bases at J, with 19 bases in the middle. This CDR3 comprises 13 residues. CDR3 protein: CSVQTDPGTGYTF. Here the CDR3 DNA reads TGCAGCGTCCAGACAGACCCCGGGACCGGCTACACCTTC.

This clonotype was counted only a few times. The V call is TRBV29-1, the J call TRBJ2-7; weak D call: TRBD1 (5 bases). With 6 bases removed from V and 3 bases from J, the gap between germline ends came to 9 bases. Germline V CDR1 and CDR2: SQVTM, ANQGSEA. The CDR3 runs 11 residues. The CDR3: CSVATGYEQYV. CDR3 nucleotide sequence: TGCAGCGTCGCAACAGGCTACGAGCAGTACGTC.

This clonotype was observed a few times. The chain uses TRBV12-3 or TRBV12-4 and TRBJ2-4; D not resolved. There are 15 residues in the CDR3. V shed 7 bases and J shed 0 bases, with 13 bases lying between them. In DNA, the CDR3 is TGTGCCAGCAAGCAGAACAATCTAGCCAAAAACATTCAGTACTTC. Amino acid sequence: CASKQNNLAKNIQYF.

The chain has TRBV6-1 and TRBJ1-1; D is unclear. The V gene lost 5 bases and the J gene lost 3 bases, with 13 bases spanning the gap. CDR1 is MNHNS and CDR2 is SASEGT in the germline V gene. The CDR3 contains 14 residues. The CDR3 protein is CASSPHVQDTEAFF. The CDR3 coding sequence is TGTGCCAGCAGTCCACATGTCCAAGACACTGAAGCTTTCTTT.